This entry lists 13 T cell receptor beta chains sequenced from one sample in a study of control samples from healthy donors and cancer patients (dated by TCRdb to about 2020). The receptor library was made with the immunoSEQ multiplex PCR assay. TCRdb holds this immuneACCESS table with in-frame rearrangements only. Some clones are missing; in checked studies, unresolved V genes explain under half, and the rest has no known cause. Here the sample has around 150,000 clones; 70% to 90% occur a single time. 9.5% to 15% of the sample is held by the ten biggest clonotypes. The sequencing input was blood. The receptors shown here come from a man under 40 in good health.

V usage is TRBV12-3 or TRBV12-4 and J usage is TRBJ2-7, with D possibly matching TRBD2 (6 bases). CDR3 length: 12 residues. The V and J ends lost 6 bases and 3 bases respectively, with 9 bases between them. The CDR3 loop reads CASRLADYEQYF. The CDR3 nucleotides read TGTGCCAGCAGACTAGCCGACTACGAGCAGTACTTC.

The chain recombines TRBV28 with TRBJ2-3, with 7 positions matching TRBD2. CDR3 size: 14 residues. V lost 3 bases to trimming and J lost 1 base; unmatched junction nucleotides: 1. The germline V gene encodes CDR1 MDHEN and CDR2 SYDVKM. CDR3: CASSFGGGTDTQYF. DNA for the CDR3: TGTGCCAGCAGTTTTGGGGGGGGCACAGATACGCAGTATTTT. Using reference TRBV28 and TRBJ2-3 for the parts outside the CDR3, the full variable domain is DVKVTQSSRYLVKRTGEKVFLECVQDMDHENMFWYRQDPGLGLRLIYFSYDVKMKEKGDIPEGYSVSREKKERFSLILESASTNQTSMYLCASSFGGGTDTQYFGPGTRLTVL.

This chain connects TRBV14 to TRBJ1-1; D is unresolved. From germline, CDR1 is SGHDN and CDR2 FVKESK. The CDR3 contains 13 residues. The germline V and J ends were trimmed by 6 bases and 3 bases, with 11 bases remaining between them. CDR3 loop: CASSQKGDTEAFF. The DNA of the CDR3 is TGTGCCAGCAGTCAAAAGGGTGACACTGAAGCTTTCTTT.

The CDR3 loop is CASSPQGAHTSLFF. The DNA of the CDR3 is TGTGCCAGCAGTCCTCAGGGGGCGCATACTTCACTGTTTTTT. J is TRBJ1-4 and V is TRBV7-2; 8 nucleotides line up with TRBD1. This CDR3 contains 14 residues. V dropped 6 bases and J dropped 13; count of bases not matched to a gene: 13. Germline loops: CDR1 SGHTA, CDR2 FQGNSA.

V is TRBV30 and J is TRBJ2-1, with 8 bases fitting TRBD2. CDR1 is GTSNPN, CDR2 SVGIG, per germline (reference sequence). The CDR3 sequence is 13 residues long. Germline trimming cut 4 bases from V and 7 bases from J; bases unmatched to any gene: 6. CDR3 in DNA: TGTGCCTGGAATAGCGGGATTAGAAATGAGCAGTTCTTC. It encodes CAWNSGIRNEQFF.

The V and J genes are TRBV11-2 and TRBJ2-1; 10 bases match TRBD2. Germline values: CDR1 SGHAT, CDR2 FQNNGV. Trimming took 2 bases from V and 4 from J; bases not matched to a gene: 5. The CDR3 runs 16 residues. CDR3 sequence reads: CASSLRLAGVYNEQFF. The CDR3 DNA reads TGTGCCAGCAGCTTACGGCTAGCGGGGGTGTACAATGAGCAGTTCTTC.

V and J are TRBV28 and TRBJ1-2; D remains unclear. Germline V gene sequence: CDR1 MDHEN, CDR2 SYDVKM. The CDR3 runs 12 residues. The germline V and J ends were trimmed by 1 base and 6 bases, with 6 bases remaining between them. In DNA, the CDR3 is TGTGCCAGCAGTTTATCCTCGGATGGCTACACCTTC. This encodes CASSLSSDGYTF.

The chain links TRBV27 to TRBJ2-7; TRBD1 matches 11 bases. This CDR3 is built from 15 residues. Germline CDR1 and CDR2: MNHEY and SMNVEV (reference sequence). V lost 4 bases to trimming and J lost 2 bases; unmatched junction nucleotides: 4. CDR3 nucleotide sequence: TGTGCCAGCAGTTCCGGACAGGGGGCACCCTACGAGCAGTACTTC. Residues: CASSSGQGAPYEQYF.

This chain uses TRBV6-5 with TRBJ1-5; D not certain. V gave up 8 bases and J gave up 6 bases, with 11 bases separating them. The CDR3 consists of 12 residues. Germline-derived CDR1 and CDR2 are MNHEY and SVGAGI. The CDR3 DNA sequence: TGTGCCAGCGGAGGGCCCCGTCAGCCCCAGCATTTT. It is translated as CASGGPRQPQHF.

The chain is built from TRBV3-1 (or the pseudogene TRBV3-2) and TRBJ1-2; TRBD1 might be the D (5 bases). Germline lookup yields CDR1 LGHDT and CDR2 YNNKEL (reference sequence). CDR3 size: 14 residues. V was shortened by 4 bases and J by 8 bases, with 17 bases between the two germline ends. The CDR3 nucleotides read TGTGCCAGCAGCCCTGGACACGGCCTAGAGGGCTACACCTTC. Residues: CASSPGHGLEGYTF.

This chain uses TRBV11-3 with TRBJ2-1; 12 bases are shared with TRBD2. After removal of 5 bases from V and 14 bases from J, the junction contained 13 bases not matched to a gene. Germline CDR1 SGHNT, CDR2 YENEEA. The CDR3 spans 15 residues. Written as DNA, the CDR3 is TGTGCCAGCAGCCCACGACTAGCGGGAGAGATTTTGGAGTTCTTC. This gives the protein CASSPRLAGEILEFF. Full variable domain (missing parts from reference TRBV11-3 and TRBJ2-1): EAGVVQSPRYKIIEKKQPVAFWCNPISGHNTLYWYLQNLGQGPELLIRYENEEAVDDSQLPKDRFSAERLKGVDSTLKIQPAELGDSAVYLCASSPRLAGEILEFFGPGTRLTVL.

The chain employs TRBV24-1 and TRBJ1-4; tentatively, D is TRBD1 (6 bases). Trimming stripped 4 bases from V and 7 bases from J, with 18 bases between. This CDR3 contains 16 residues. Per the germline V gene, CDR1 is KGHDR and CDR2 is SFDVKD. The CDR3 DNA follows: TGTGCCACCAGTGACCCTAATCAGGGGAAGGGTGAAAAACTGTTTTTT. Amino acids: CATSDPNQGKGEKLFF.

V usage is TRBV7-9 and J usage is TRBJ1-1; TRBD1 might be the D (5 bases). Per the germline V gene, CDR1 is SEHNR and CDR2 is FQNEAQ (reference sequence). The CDR3 length is 14 residues. V was cut by 2 bases and J by 2 bases, with 9 bases left in between. The CDR3 coding sequence is TGTGCCAGCAGCTTAATGGGACCTAACACTGAAGCTTTCTTT. Protein: CASSLMGPNTEAFF.